This TCR beta chain is drawn from a study of T cell responses to AZD1222 COVID-19 vaccine. Regarding the study as a whole: AZD1222 recipients seropositive at baseline numbered only five to seven. Among spike-specific TCRs, nearly half reportedly target unmutated variant regions. The donors showed a predominance of white British ancestry and of females, with possible underestimation of clonal diversity.

The CDR3 spans 15 residues. Trimming took off 2 bases at V and 3 bases at J, with 13 bases between the two ends. CDR1 and CDR2 (germline): MGHRA, YSYEKL. The table came from immunoSEQ multiplex PCR; TCRdb's copy has only in-frame clones and leaves some out. The repertoire consists of about 180,000 clones, with around 90% occurring once and the leading ten covering roughly 4%. Remarks on this clone: The antigen is undetermined.

V usage is TRBV4-1 and J usage is TRBJ1-1; tentative D call: TRBD1 (6 bases). Sequencing was performed on peripheral blood, taken 28 days after the second dose of the MenACWY control vaccine. The source of this sequence is an adult who received the MenACWY meningococcal vaccine as a control. The CDR3 nucleotides are TGCGCCAGCAGCCAACGAAACAGGGATGACACTGAAGCTTTCTTT. Protein sequence: CASSQRNRDDTEAFF.